Sequencing of this T cell receptor beta chain was carried out in a study of blood T cell repertoires in COVID-19. Study background: The study drew acute and convalescent COVID-19 samples from the United States, Italy and Spain.

In Seattle, patients joined the study during active infection and were tracked longitudinally. The CDR3 totals 16 residues. In the original analysis: Estimates of nucleated cell counts were drawn from the amplification of reference gene primers. Sequenced by immunoSEQ multiplex PCR; TCRdb stores in-frame clones only, minus some. V and J calls plus clone size are reproduced from that table; the DNA served to infer D and trimming. The table has about 180,000 clones, just under 90% seen once. The clonotype originates from a woman between 65 and 79 years old with COVID-19, enrolled during active disease. The sequenced sample was peripheral blood. The chain has TRBV12-2 and TRBJ2-7; TRBD2 is the table's D call and was not checked against the DNA. TRBV12-2 is a documented pseudogene. The chain's CDR3 is CASRFGSREFPYEQYF. CDR3 sequence (DNA): TGTGCAAGTCGTTTCGGATCCCGGGAGTTCCCCTACGAGCAGTACTTC.